This paragraph reports one T cell receptor beta chain. Its antigen is undetermined. Germline assignment: CDR1 MNHNS and CDR2 SASEGT. There are 15 residues in the CDR3. V was pared by 0 bases and J by 5 bases, with 12 bases between. This record belongs to a study of T cell repertoires in ileal Crohn's disease. The overall study: At postoperative colonoscopy, neoterminal ileum biopsies were taken as M6.

The study's findings and limits: Endoscopic recurrence occurred in every patient whose clonality exceeded 26.8%. Within the first postoperative year, endoscopy came at median approximately 6.6 months. Active smokers at surgery had more clonal expansions than non-smokers.

This sample's time point: neoterminal ileum biopsy at postoperative endoscopy, about 6 months after surgery. Using immunoSEQ multiplex PCR, the repertoire was profiled, and TCRdb retains in-frame clones only, with some absent. The sample holds tens of thousands of clones, less than 90% seen once. This TCR was sampled from an adult with Crohn's disease. The sequencing input was ileal tissue. The chain has TRBV6-1 and TRBJ2-3; tentatively, D is TRBD2 (6 bases). CDR3 loop: CASSEAAGSGDTQYF. CDR3 DNA: TGTGCCAGCAGTGAAGCCGCGGGGTCGGGAGATACGCAGTATTTT.